This T cell receptor (beta chain) was obtained from a study of cytomegalovirus exposure and HLA in healthy donors. Study-level results: In a later analysis, HLA-C alleles had the fewest associated TCRs, DRB1 alleles the most.

With respect to this clone: Its antigen is undetermined.

The primer mix had 60 Vbeta and 13 Jbeta primers. In the source study's methods: The authors later counted tens of millions of unique TCR beta chains, 9 million to 14 million of them shared. Assay: immunoSEQ multiplex PCR; the TCRdb copy retains only in-frame clones and omits some. That table gives V, J and clone size, and the DNA gave D and trimming. The sample shows 85,000 to 90,000 clones, around 84% of them seen only once. Unmatched junction bases numbered 5, after V lost 3 bases and J lost 0 bases. Germline V gene data show CDR1 as MNHNS and CDR2 as SASEGT. The CDR3 is 16 amino acids. This TCR was sampled from a man in his forties or fifties in good health and CMV-seropositive. This chain links TRBV6-1 with TRBJ2-7; 10 positions agree with TRBD2. Sequenced: PBMCs. CDR3 sequence reads: CASSDRTSGISYEQYF. The CDR3 nucleotides read TGTGCCAGCAGTGACCGAACTAGCGGGATCTCCTACGAGCAGTACTTC.